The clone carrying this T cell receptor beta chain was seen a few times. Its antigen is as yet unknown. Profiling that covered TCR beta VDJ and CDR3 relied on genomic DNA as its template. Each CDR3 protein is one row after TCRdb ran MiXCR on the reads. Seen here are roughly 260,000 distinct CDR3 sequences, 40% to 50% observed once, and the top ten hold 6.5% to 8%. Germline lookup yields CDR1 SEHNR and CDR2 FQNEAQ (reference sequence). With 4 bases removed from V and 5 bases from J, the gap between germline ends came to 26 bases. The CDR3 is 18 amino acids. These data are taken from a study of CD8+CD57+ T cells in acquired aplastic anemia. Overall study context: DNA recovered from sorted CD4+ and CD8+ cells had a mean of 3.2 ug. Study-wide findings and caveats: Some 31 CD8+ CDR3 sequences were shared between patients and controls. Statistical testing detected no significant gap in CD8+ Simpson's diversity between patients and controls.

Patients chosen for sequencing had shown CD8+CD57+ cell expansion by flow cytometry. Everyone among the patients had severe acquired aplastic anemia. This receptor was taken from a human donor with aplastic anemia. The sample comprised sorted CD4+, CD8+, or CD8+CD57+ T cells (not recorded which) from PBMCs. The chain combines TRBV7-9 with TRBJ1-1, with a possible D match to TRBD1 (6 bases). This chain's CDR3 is CASSSQEQGFEWRTEAFF. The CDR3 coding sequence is TGTGCCAGCAGCTCTCAGGAGCAGGGGTTTGAATGGAGGACTGAAGCTTTCTTT.